The present entry profiles one T cell receptor beta chain with its context. Its antigen is currently not known. The input lacks base qualities; no much larger clone sits a single base away. According to the study, the label for this sample's treatment or condition signals: roughly ten-day PBMC culture with coronavirus spike peptide pools or control peptides (ViraFEST assay). The ViraFEST assay was used in the study, in which antigen-specific T cells were expanded with peptide pools and expanded clonotypes were subsequently identified by TCR sequencing. The convalescent patients' positive SARS-CoV-2 PCR tests were from March to December 2020, which was before the Alpha, Beta and Delta variants emerged in the United States. Each well held approximately 2 million PBMCs cultured in IMDM containing around 5% human AB serum and roughly 9.7 IU/ml IL-2, with around 9.7 ug/ml peptide pools added. On days 3 and 7, half of the culture medium was replaced with fresh IL-2-containing medium. Once the cells had been in culture for approximately 10 days, the EasySep CD4+ T cell isolation kit was used to isolate CD4+ T cells by negative selection. Ficoll-Paque Plus gradient centrifugation was used to isolate PBMCs from whole blood, and the isolated PBMCs were then either used fresh or cryopreserved at -140C. In general, triplicate wells were set up for every culture condition.

This entry belongs to a study of vaccination and CD4 T cells after COVID-19 (dated 2022 in TCRdb). In terms of the full investigation: Convalescent patients had a positive SARS-CoV-2 result on nasal swab PCR, and of these patients, nine had mild disease and one had severe disease. The spike-specific CD4+ TCR repertoire was compared before and after mRNA vaccination in around ten COVID-19 convalescent patients and a handful of infection-naive healthy vaccine recipients. Post-COVID blood samples were collected from convalescent patients a median of around 100 days after diagnosis, with a range of about 30 to 161 days. Participants received two doses of either the Pfizer-BioNTech BNT162b2 vaccine (n=8) or the Moderna mRNA-1273 vaccine (n=2). The time from the second vaccine dose to post-vaccine blood sampling had a median of approximately 72 days and ranged from roughly 13 to 241 days. Culture stimuli were overlapping spike peptide pools from SARS-CoV-2 and from the common cold coronaviruses HCoV-NL63, HCoV-OC43 and HCoV-229E. Six males and four females were included in the convalescent cohort, with two Hispanic individuals, seven Caucasians, two Asians and one multiracial person represented. Control cultures used a CEFX viral epitope pool as positive control, an HIV-1 Nef peptide pool as negative control, or no peptide. Overall study outcomes, separate from this receptor: Relatively few convalescent patients were included in the study, and early timepoints after natural infection were not analyzed. The median number of SARS-CoV-2-reactive clonotypes rose from around 22 after infection to roughly 38 after vaccination, but the change was not significant. Among convalescent patients, a median about 90% of the SARS-CoV-2-reactive clones seen after vaccination appeared only after vaccination, which suggests priming specific to the vaccine. In convalescent patients, nearly all vaccine-specific clones (304 of 307) were found to be mono-reactive for SARS-CoV-2 spike rather than cross-reactive with common cold coronaviruses.

V ends up 0 bases short and J 7 bases short, with an unmatched junction base count of 1. The CDR3 has 15 amino acids, counting the end cysteine and phenylalanine. The only DNA kept is the CDR3, 45 bases in frame from the first base. In the germline V gene, CDR1 corresponds to MNHEY and CDR2 to SVGAGI. Libraries were constructed by PCR. DNA from cultured CD4+ T cells underwent TCR sequencing with the Oncomine TCR Beta short-read assay at the Johns Hopkins FTIC core. The QIAamp micro DNA kit was used to extract genomic DNA from the cultured CD4+ T cells. Oncomine TCR Beta libraries made from cultured CD4+ T cells were pooled using unique dual indexes and sequenced on an Illumina iSeq 100. The authors' analysis ran thus. Non-productive sequences were filtered out, and CDR3s that did not start with C, did not end with F or W, or were shorter than 7 amino acids were discarded. Antigen-specific clonotypes were identified with the MANAFEST web application by comparing peptide-stimulated wells with reference and other culture wells. For a clone to be called positive, the clone needed an FDR below 0.05, an odds ratio above 5, and a productive frequency above 0.1% in at least two of three replicate wells. A clonotype was classed as cross-reactive if the clonotype showed significant expansion both in SARS-CoV-2 spike wells and in at least one common cold coronavirus spike condition. CDR3 homology was assessed with Levenshtein distances (stringdist) and unrooted phylogenetic trees (ape) in R version 3.6.1. TCRdb cleaned the public reads at Q25 with fastp, built clones with MiXCR and kept in-frame beta chains. All rows with the same CDR3 protein become a single entry with the most common DNA and genes. The authors' filters were not applied to this entry. In all, the sample holds around 19,000 distinct CDR3 sequences, and about two fifths of those were seen once. In total, the top ten clones hold more than 11% of the sample.

Sequenced input: CD4+ T cells from blood, cultured in vitro. The sequence was obtained from a human donor who had recovered from COVID-19. The chain links TRBV6-5 with TRBJ1-6; 9 bases in between match TRBD1. The CDR3 region: CASSYSTGGNSPLHF. The DNA is TGTGCCAGCAGTTACTCGACAGGGGGGAATTCACCCCTCCACTTT.